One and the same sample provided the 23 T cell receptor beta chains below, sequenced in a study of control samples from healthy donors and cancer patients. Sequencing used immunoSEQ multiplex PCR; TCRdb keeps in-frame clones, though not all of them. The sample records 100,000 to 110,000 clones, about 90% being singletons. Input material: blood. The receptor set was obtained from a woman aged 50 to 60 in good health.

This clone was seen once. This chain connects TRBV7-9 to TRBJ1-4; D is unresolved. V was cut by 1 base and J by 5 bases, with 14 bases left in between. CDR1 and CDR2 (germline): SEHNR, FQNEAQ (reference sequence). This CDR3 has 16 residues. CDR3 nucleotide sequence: TGTGCCAGCAGCTTAGGTGTAGGGCGCCTCAATGAAAAACTGTTTTTT. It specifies CASSLGVGRLNEKLFF.

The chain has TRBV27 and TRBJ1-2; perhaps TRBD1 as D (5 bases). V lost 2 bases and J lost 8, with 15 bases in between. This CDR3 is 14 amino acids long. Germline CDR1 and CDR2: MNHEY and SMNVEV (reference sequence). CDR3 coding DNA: TGTGCCAGCAGTTTACAACGAGGGGCGCACGGCTACACCTTC. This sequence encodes CASSLQRGAHGYTF.

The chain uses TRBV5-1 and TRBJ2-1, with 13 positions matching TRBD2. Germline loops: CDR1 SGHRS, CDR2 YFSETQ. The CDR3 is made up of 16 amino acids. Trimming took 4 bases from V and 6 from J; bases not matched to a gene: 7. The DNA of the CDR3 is TGCGCCAGCAGCCCCGTACTAGCGGGAGGGCCCAATGAGCAGTTCTTC. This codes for CASSPVLAGGPNEQFF.

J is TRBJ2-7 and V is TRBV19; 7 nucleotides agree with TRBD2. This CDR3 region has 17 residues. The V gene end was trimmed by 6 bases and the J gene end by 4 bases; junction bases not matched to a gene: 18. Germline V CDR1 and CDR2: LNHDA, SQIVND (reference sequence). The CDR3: CASSIASGPLSGYEQYF. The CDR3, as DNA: TGTGCCAGTAGCATTGCTAGCGGACCCTTATCGGGATACGAGCAGTACTTC. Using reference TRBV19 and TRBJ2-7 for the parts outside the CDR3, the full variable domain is DGGITQSPKYLFRKEGQNVTLSCEQNLNHDAMYWYRQDPGQGLRLIYYSQIVNDFQKGDIAEGYSVSREKKESFPLTVTSAQKNPTAFYLCASSIASGPLSGYEQYFGPGTRLTVT.

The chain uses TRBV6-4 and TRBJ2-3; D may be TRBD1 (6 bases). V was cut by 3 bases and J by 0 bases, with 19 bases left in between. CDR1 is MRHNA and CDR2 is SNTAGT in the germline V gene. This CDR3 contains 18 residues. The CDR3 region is CASSEKPIRGSSTDTQYF. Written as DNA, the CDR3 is TGTGCCAGCAGTGAAAAGCCCATTAGGGGGTCTAGCACAGATACGCAGTATTTT.

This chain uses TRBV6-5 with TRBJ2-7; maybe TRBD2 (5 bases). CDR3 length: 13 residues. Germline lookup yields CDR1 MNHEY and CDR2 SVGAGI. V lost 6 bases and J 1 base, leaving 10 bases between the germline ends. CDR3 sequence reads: CASSARGSYEQYV. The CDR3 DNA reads TGTGCCAGCAGCGCCCGAGGGTCCTACGAGCAGTACGTC.

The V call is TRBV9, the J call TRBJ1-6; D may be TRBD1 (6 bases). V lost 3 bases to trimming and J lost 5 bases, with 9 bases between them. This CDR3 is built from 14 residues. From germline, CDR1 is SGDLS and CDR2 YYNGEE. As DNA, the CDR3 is TGTGCCAGCAGCGGACAGGTCAATAATTCACCCCTCCACTTT. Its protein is CASSGQVNNSPLHF.

CDR3 sequence reads: CASRGDRVETQYF. In DNA form, the CDR3 reads TGTGCCAGCAGGGGGGACAGGGTAGAGACCCAGTACTTC. The rearrangement joins TRBV25-1 to TRBJ2-5; 9 bases are a match to TRBD1. Looked up from germline, CDR1 is MGHDK and CDR2 is SYGVNS. The CDR3 is 13 residues long. With V trimmed by 6 bases and J by 4 bases, 3 bases remained unmatched.

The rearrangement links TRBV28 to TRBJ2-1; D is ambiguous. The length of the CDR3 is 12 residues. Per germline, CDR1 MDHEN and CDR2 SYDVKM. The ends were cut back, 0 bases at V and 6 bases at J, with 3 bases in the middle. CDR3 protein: CASSLWANEQFF. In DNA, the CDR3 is TGTGCCAGCAGTTTATGGGCCAATGAGCAGTTCTTC.

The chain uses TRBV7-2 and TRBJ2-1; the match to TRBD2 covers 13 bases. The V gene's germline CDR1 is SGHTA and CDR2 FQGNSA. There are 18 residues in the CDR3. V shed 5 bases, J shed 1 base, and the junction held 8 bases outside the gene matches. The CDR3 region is CASSRTSGSSLSYNEQFF. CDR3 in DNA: TGTGCCAGCAGCCGGACTAGCGGGAGTTCCCTTTCCTACAATGAGCAGTTCTTC.

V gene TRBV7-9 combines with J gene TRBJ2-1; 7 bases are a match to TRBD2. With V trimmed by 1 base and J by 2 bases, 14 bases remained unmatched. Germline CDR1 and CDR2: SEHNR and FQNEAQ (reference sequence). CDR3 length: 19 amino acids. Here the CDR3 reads CASSLGFRDSSGPYNEQFF. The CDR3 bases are TGTGCCAGCAGCTTAGGATTTAGGGATTCTAGCGGACCCTACAATGAGCAGTTCTTC.

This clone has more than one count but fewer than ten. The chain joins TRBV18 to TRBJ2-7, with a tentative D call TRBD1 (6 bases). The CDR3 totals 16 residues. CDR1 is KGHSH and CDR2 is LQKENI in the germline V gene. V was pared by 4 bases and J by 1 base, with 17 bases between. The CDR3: CASSLSTGISSYEQYF. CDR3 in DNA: TGTGCCAGCTCACTCTCGACAGGAATTAGTTCCTACGAGCAGTACTTC. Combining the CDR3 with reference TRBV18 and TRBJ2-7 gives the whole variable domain NAGVMQNPRHLVRRRGQEARLRCSPMKGHSHVYWYRQLPEEGLKFMVYLQKENIIDESGMPKERFSAEFPKEGPSILRIQQVVRGDSAAYFCASSLSTGISSYEQYFGPGTRLTVT.

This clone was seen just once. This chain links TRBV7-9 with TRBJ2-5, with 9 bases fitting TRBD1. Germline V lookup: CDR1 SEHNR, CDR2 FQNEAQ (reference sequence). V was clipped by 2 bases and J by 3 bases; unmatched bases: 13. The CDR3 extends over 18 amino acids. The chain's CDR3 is CASSLFPSATGGKETQYF. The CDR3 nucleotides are TGTGCCAGCAGCTTATTCCCTTCGGCGACAGGGGGTAAAGAGACCCAGTACTTC.

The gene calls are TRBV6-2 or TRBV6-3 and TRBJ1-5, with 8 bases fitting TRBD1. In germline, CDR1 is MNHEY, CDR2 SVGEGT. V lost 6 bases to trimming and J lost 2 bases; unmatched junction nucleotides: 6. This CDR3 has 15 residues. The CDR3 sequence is CASSSGTGGNQPQHF. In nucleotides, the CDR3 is TGTGCCAGCAGCTCGGGGACAGGAGGCAATCAGCCCCAGCATTTT.

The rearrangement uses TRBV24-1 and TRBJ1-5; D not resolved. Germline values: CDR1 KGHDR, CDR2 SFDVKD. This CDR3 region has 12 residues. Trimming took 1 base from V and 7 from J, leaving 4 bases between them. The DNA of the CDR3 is TGTGCCACCAGTGATTTTAGCCAGCCCCAGCATTTT. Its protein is CATSDFSQPQHF.

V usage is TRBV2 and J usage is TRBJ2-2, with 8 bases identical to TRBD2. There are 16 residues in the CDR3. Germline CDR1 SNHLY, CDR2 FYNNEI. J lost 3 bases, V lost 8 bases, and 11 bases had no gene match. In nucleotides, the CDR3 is TGTGCCAGCGAGCCAGCGGGGGCGCCCGACACCGGGGAGCTGTTTTTT. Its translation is CASEPAGAPDTGELFF.

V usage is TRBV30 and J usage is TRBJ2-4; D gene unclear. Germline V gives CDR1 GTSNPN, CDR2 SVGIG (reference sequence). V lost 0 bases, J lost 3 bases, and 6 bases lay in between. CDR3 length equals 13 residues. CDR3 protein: CAWSVRLKNIQYF. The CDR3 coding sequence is TGTGCCTGGAGTGTACGGCTCAAAAACATTCAGTACTTC.

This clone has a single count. The CDR3 DNA reads TGTGCCAGCAGGGGTCGGGAAAACCGAGGGGGCGGGGAGCTGTTTTTT. Translated, it gives CASRGRENRGGGELFF. J is TRBJ2-2 and V is TRBV7-2, with D maybe TRBD1 (6 bases). CDR1 is SGHTA and CDR2 is FQGNSA in the germline V gene. The CDR3 extends over 16 amino acids. The V and J ends lost 6 bases and 7 bases respectively, with 21 bases between them.

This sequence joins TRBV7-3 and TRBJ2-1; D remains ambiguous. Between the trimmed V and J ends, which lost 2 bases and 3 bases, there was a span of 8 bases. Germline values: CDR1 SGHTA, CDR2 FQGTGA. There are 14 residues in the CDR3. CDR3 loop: CASSLLGGYNEQFF. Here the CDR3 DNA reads TGTGCCAGCAGCTTACTCGGCGGCTACAATGAGCAGTTCTTC.

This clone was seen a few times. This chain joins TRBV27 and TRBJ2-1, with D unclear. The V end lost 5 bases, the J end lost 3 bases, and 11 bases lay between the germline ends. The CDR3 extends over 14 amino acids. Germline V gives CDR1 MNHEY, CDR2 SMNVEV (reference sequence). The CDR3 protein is CASSPPGYYNEQFF. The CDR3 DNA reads TGTGCCAGCAGTCCACCTGGCTACTACAATGAGCAGTTCTTC.

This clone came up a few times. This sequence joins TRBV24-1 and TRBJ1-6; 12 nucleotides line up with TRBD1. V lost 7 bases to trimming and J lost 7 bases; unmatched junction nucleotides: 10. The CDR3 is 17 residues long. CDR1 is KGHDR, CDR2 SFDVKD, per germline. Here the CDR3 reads CATRRGGTGGSNSPLHF. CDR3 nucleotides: TGTGCCACCAGGCGCGGTGGGACAGGGGGCTCGAATTCACCCCTCCACTTT.

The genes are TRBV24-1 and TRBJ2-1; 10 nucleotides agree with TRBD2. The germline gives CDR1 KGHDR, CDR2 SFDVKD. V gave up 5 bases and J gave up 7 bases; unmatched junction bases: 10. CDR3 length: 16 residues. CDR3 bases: TGTGCCACCAGTGGCGGAGCGGGAGGGGGGGGGAATGAGCAGTTCTTC. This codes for CATSGGAGGGGNEQFF.

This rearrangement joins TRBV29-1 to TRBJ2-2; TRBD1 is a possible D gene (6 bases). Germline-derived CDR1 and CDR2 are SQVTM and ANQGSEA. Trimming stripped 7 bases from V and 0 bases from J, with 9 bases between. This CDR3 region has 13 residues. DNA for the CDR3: TGCAGCGCTGGGGGCACGAACACCGGGGAGCTGTTTTTT. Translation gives CSAGGTNTGELFF.